Described below is a single TCR beta chain sequence and its context. The antigen is undetermined. The CDR3 consists of 14 residues. The V and J ends lost 2 bases and 9 bases respectively, with 11 bases between them. In germline, CDR1 is SGHDN, CDR2 FVKESK. Some clones are missing from TCRdb's copy, which holds only in-frame ones; the method was immunoSEQ multiplex PCR. The table shows 30,000 to 40,000 clones, with about 93% occurring only once. Memory T cells were CD45RO+, naive were CD45RA+, sorted by FACS. The sample belongs to a study of regulatory dendritic cells for organ transplantation. Study-wide results and caveats: Regulatory dendritic cells appeared to expand memory CD8+ clones less than mature ones. Memory T cells were less diverse than naive, with memory CD8+ most oligoclonal.

The material sequenced was naive CD8+ T cells from blood. The subset was: CD45RA+ naive T cells. The TCR comes from a human donor in good health. J is TRBJ1-6 and V is TRBV14; possible D gene TRBD1, 6 bases. The CDR3 DNA reads TGTGCCAGCAGCCAAACAGGGTTTGGTTCACCCCTCCACTTT. Amino acid sequence: CASSQTGFGSPLHF.